The 23 T cell receptor beta chains listed next were all sequenced from one sample in a study of CD8 T cells in ankylosing spondylitis. TCRdb reprocessed the 5' RACE reads with MiXCR, giving one entry per CDR3 protein. The sample holds 39,000 or so distinct CDR3 sequences, approximately 10% seen once. Input material: blood, either unsorted or a sorted T cell fraction (not recorded which). These receptors all come from a male donor with ankylosing spondylitis or in good health (not recorded which).

This clonotype was detected many times. The chain combines TRBV10-3 with TRBJ2-7, with D unclear. V lost 0 bases, J lost 6 bases, and 9 bases lay in between. This CDR3 spans 13 amino acids. CDR1 and CDR2 from the germline V gene are ENHRY and SYGVKD. DNA of the CDR3: TGTGCCATCAGTGAGTCGTATCCAGGCGAGCAGTACTTC. Translation gives CAISESYPGEQYF.

This clonotype appeared many times. CDR3 nucleotide sequence: TGTGCCAGCAGTAACATACGTAGCACAGATACGCAGTATTTT. As protein: CASSNIRSTDTQYF. The chain links TRBV6-5 to TRBJ2-3; D uncertain. This CDR3 comprises 14 residues. Trimming removed 5 bases at V and 0 bases at J, with 9 bases between. Germline V gene lookup returns CDR1 MNHEY and CDR2 SVGAGI.

This clonotype was recorded many times. The chain employs TRBV5-1 and TRBJ2-7; 8 bases map to TRBD1. The J segment lost 4 bases and the V segment lost 0 bases, leaving 0 bases of the junction unmatched. The germline V gene encodes CDR1 SGHRS and CDR2 YFSETQ. The CDR3 spans 13 residues. The CDR3 sequence is CASSLDRGYEQYF. The CDR3 region has the DNA TGCGCCAGCAGCTTGGACAGGGGGTACGAGCAGTACTTC.

This clonotype was recorded many times. The rearrangement links TRBV20-1 to TRBJ2-1, with TRBD2 matching 8 bases. The J segment lost 0 bases and the V segment lost 6 bases, leaving 4 bases of the junction unmatched. Germline V gives CDR1 DFQATT, CDR2 SNEGSKA (reference sequence). CDR3 length: 14 residues. In nucleotides, the CDR3 is TGCAGTGCCGGGAGCGGGAGCTCCTACAATGAGCAGTTCTTC. It translates to CSAGSGSSYNEQFF.

This chain joins TRBV29-1 and TRBJ1-1; D not certain. CDR3 size: 14 residues. Trimming cost V 0 bases and J 0 bases, with 8 bases left between them. CDR1 SQVTM and CDR2 ANQGSEA come from the germline V gene. The chain's CDR3 is CSVEEGSMNTEAFF. DNA for the CDR3: TGCAGCGTTGAAGAAGGCAGCATGAACACTGAAGCTTTCTTT.

This clonotype was seen repeatedly, ten times or more. V gene TRBV7-9 combines with J gene TRBJ1-2; tentatively, D is TRBD1 (5 bases). Germline-derived CDR1 and CDR2 are SEHNR and FQNEAQ (reference sequence). CDR3 size: 14 residues. The germline V and J ends were trimmed by 5 bases and 3 bases, with 13 bases remaining between them. The CDR3 reads CASSVGGVDYGYTF. CDR3 sequence (DNA): TGTGCCAGCAGCGTTGGAGGGGTAGACTATGGCTACACCTTC.

This clonotype was seen repeatedly, ten times or more. The genes are TRBV25-1 and TRBJ2-5; the D call may be TRBD1 or TRBD2 (6 bases each). The CDR3 is made up of 14 amino acids. V was pared by 4 bases and J by 5 bases, with 14 bases between. Germline-derived CDR1 and CDR2 are MGHDK and SYGVNS. The CDR3 bases are TGTGCCAGCAGTGCTGGAGGGGGGCCGGAGACCCAGTACTTC. Translation: CASSAGGGPETQYF.

This chain joins TRBV4-2 and TRBJ2-7; TRBD2 matches 7 bases. V shed 4 bases and J 0 bases; nucleotides not matched to a gene: 3. The CDR3 runs 14 residues. From germline, CDR1 is LGHNA and CDR2 YNFKEQ. CDR3 sequence (DNA): TGTGCCAGCAGCCGCGGGGACTACTCCTACGAGCAGTACTTC. Its translation: CASSRGDYSYEQYF.

As concerns this clonotype: A much larger clone differs from this one at a single base, so this may be a read error. The chain links TRBV9 to TRBJ2-7; possibly TRBD2 for D (6 bases). From germline, CDR1 is SGDLS and CDR2 YYNGEE. CDR3 size: 14 residues. The CDR3 bases are TGTGCCAGCAGCCATACGGGAGTCGGCTACGAGCAGTCCTTC. It specifies CASSHTGVGYEQSF. Complete variable domain (other parts from reference TRBV9 and TRBJ2-7): DSGVTQTPKHLITATGQRVTLRCSPRSGDLSVYWYQQSLDQGLQFLIQYYNGEERAKGNILERFSAQQFPDLHSELNLSSLELGDSALYFCASSHTGVGYEQSFGPGTRLTVT.

This clonotype was seen many times. The chain uses TRBV4-1 and TRBJ2-1; no reliable D call. The CDR3 consists of 14 residues. Trimming cost V 4 bases and J 8 bases, with 15 bases left between them. Germline CDR1 is MGHRA and CDR2 is YSYEKL. The CDR3 bases are TGCGCCAGCAGCCCTGACCCTTTGTTCGATGAGCAGTTCTTC. It codes for CASSPDPLFDEQFF.

This clonotype was counted at least ten times. The chain employs TRBV20-1 and TRBJ2-1; D gene uncertain. In germline, CDR1 is DFQATT, CDR2 SNEGSKA (reference sequence). V lost 0 bases to trimming and J lost 3 bases, with 9 bases between them. The CDR3 runs to 14 residues. CDR3: CSARDLRNYNEQFF. CDR3 nucleotide sequence: TGCAGTGCTAGAGATCTGCGGAACTACAATGAGCAGTTCTTC.

V and J are TRBV7-8 and TRBJ2-3, with a possible D match to TRBD2 (5 bases). The CDR3 sequence is 12 residues long. Germline assignment: CDR1 SGHVS and CDR2 FQNEAQ. V lost 5 bases, J lost 6 bases, and 9 bases lay in between. The CDR3 DNA follows: TGTGCCAGCAGCAGCGGCCGGGATACGCAGTATTTT. This encodes CASSSGRDTQYF. Drawing the rest from reference TRBV7-8 and TRBJ2-3, the complete variable domain is GAGVSQSPRYKVAKRGQDVALRCDPISGHVSLFWYQQALGQGPEFLTYFQNEAQLDKSGLPSDRFFAERPEGSVSTLKIQRTQQEDSAVYLCASSSGRDTQYFGPGTRLTVL.

This chain uses TRBV18 with TRBJ1-1; unclear D gene. Trimming stripped 0 bases from V and 0 bases from J, with 8 bases between. This CDR3 region has 15 residues. Germline values: CDR1 KGHSH, CDR2 LQKENI. CDR3 nucleotide sequence: TGTGCCAGCTCACCACCCGTACAGATGAACACTGAAGCTTTCTTT. Translated, it gives CASSPPVQMNTEAFF.

The V and J genes are TRBV6-6 and TRBJ2-7; 10 nucleotides line up with TRBD1. Germline V gives CDR1 MNHNY, CDR2 SVGAGI (reference sequence). The junction had 6 bases not matched to a gene; V was cut back by 5 bases and J by 5 bases. CDR3 size: 14 residues. CDR3 loop: CASSGRDRGNEQYF. CDR3 DNA: TGTGCCAGCAGTGGCCGGGACAGGGGCAACGAGCAGTACTTC.

The rearrangement joins TRBV10-2 to TRBJ2-1, with 8 positions matching TRBD2. The CDR3 is 15 residues long. V dropped 5 bases and J dropped 3; count of bases not matched to a gene: 6. From germline, CDR1 is WSHSY and CDR2 SAAADI. The CDR3 bases are TGCGCCAGCAGTACTAGCGGTAGGGGCTACAATGAGCAGTTCTTC. Amino acid sequence: CASSTSGRGYNEQFF.

This clonotype was seen repeatedly, ten times or more. The rearrangement uses TRBV20-1 and TRBJ2-2; 10 bases align to TRBD2. CDR3 length: 15 residues. After removal of 1 base from V and 3 bases from J, the junction contained 2 bases not matched to a gene. Germline loops: CDR1 DFQATT, CDR2 SNEGSKA (reference sequence). CDR3 nucleotide sequence: TGCAGTGCTAGAGGAGCGGGAGGGGACACCGGGGAGCTGTTTTTT. Protein sequence: CSARGAGGDTGELFF.

This clonotype was picked up many times. This sequence joins TRBV21-1 and TRBJ2-5. TRBV21-1 is reported as a pseudogene. The CDR3 length is 13 residues. This CDR3 is CASLLAYQETQYF. DNA of the CDR3: TGTGCCAGCCTGTTGGCGTACCAAGAGACCCAGTACTTC.

This clonotype has ten or more counts. The CDR3 DNA sequence: TGTGCCAGCAGGGAGAATCTCGATTCACCCCTCCACTTT. This gives the protein CASRENLDSPLHF. This rearrangement joins TRBV7-9 to TRBJ1-6; D remains unclear. The CDR3 totals 13 residues. CDR1 and CDR2 (germline): SEHNR, FQNEAQ (reference sequence). The V end lost 6 bases, the J end lost 8 bases, and 11 bases lay between the germline ends.

This chain connects TRBV19 to TRBJ2-7; TRBD2 matches 14 bases. The CDR3 is 16 residues long. CDR1 is LNHDA and CDR2 is SQIVND in the germline V gene (reference sequence). V was clipped by 0 bases and J by 6 bases; unmatched bases: 4. The DNA of the CDR3 is TGTGCCAGTAGTATAGACGGGACTAGCGGGAGTTCCGAGCAGTACTTC. Encoded protein: CASSIDGTSGSSEQYF.

The rearrangement uses TRBV5-1 and TRBJ2-6, with 8 bases fitting TRBD1. V lost 4 bases and J lost 1; bases outside the gene matches: 13. The CDR3 is 19 residues long. Germline values: CDR1 SGHRS, CDR2 YFSETQ. As DNA, the CDR3 is TGCGCCAGCAGCCAAACGTTGCAGGGGGCGCGGTCTGGGGCCAACGTCCTGACTTTC. The encoded protein is CASSQTLQGARSGANVLTF.

This clonotype was detected many times. The chain links TRBV20-1 to TRBJ2-4, with 7 positions matching TRBD2. The V gene's germline CDR1 is DFQATT and CDR2 SNEGSKA (reference sequence). Trimming took 1 base from V and 7 from J; bases not matched to a gene: 4. There are 13 residues in the CDR3. DNA for the CDR3: TGCAGTGCTAGAGTGGGGGGGGAGAACATTCAGTACTTC. It translates to CSARVGGENIQYF.

This clonotype was detected ten times or more. The rearrangement links TRBV20-1 to TRBJ2-5, with a tentative D call TRBD2 (6 bases). The CDR3 is 13 residues long. V lost 7 bases to trimming and J lost 7 bases, with 19 bases between them. Germline V CDR1 and CDR2: DFQATT, SNEGSKA (reference sequence). This CDR3 reads CSGVGLGGGTQYF. The CDR3 region has the DNA TGCAGTGGCGTGGGACTGGGGGGTGGGACCCAGTACTTC.

This clonotype was found many times. Here the CDR3 DNA reads TGTGCCAGCAGCTTTTCGGCGGGCAATGAGCAGTTCTTC. As protein: CASSFSAGNEQFF. This rearrangement joins TRBV7-2 to TRBJ2-1; TRBD2 might be the D (5 bases). This CDR3 has 13 amino acids. Trimming removed 3 bases at V and 6 bases at J, with 9 bases between. The germline gives CDR1 SGHTA, CDR2 FQGNSA.